Given below is one T cell receptor (beta chain) in context. Its specific antigen is unknown. No much larger clone exists at a distance of one base, and base qualities are not known. The sample comes from a study of shared clonotypes between healthy human individuals (dated by TCRdb to the early 2020s). For the wider study: Three men and a couple of women, aged 18 to 49 years, made up the cohort. For each donor, CD4 naive and CD4 memory were each run on three plates, CD8 naive on two plates, and CD8 memory on one plate. To estimate repertoire size and how much clonotypes are shared between individuals, the study performed deep sequencing of blood TCR repertoires from roughly five healthy adults. To increase sequencing depth and limit assay-specific biases, different laboratories used diverse techniques to prepare libraries and sequence TCR repertoires. Each donor's leukapheresis produced roughly between roughly 0.85 and 9.5 billion PBMCs. Overall study results and their limits: Approximately 4.8% of naive CD4, more than 3% of naive CD8, around 2.3% of memory CD4, and more than 0.35% of memory CD8 clonotypes were shared across several donors. Pairwise subsampling led to the expectation that sequencing depth would affect the degree of clonotype sharing among donors. The small number of donors limited the genetic and exposure-history diversity represented. Naive subsets generally had larger estimated clonotype richness than memory subsets. Sampling was restricted to blood, and TCR repertoires in tissues likely differ from the TCR repertoires found in blood. Compared with non-shared clonotypes, the clonotypes found in all four sorted-subset donors had higher generation probabilities. Rarefaction of sorted-subset datasets indicated incomplete sequencing despite the large sequencing depth.

CD8 naive samples were obtained by positive selection for CCR7 among CD45RO-negative cells, yielding a CD45RA+CCR7+ population from which TemRA cells were excluded. Donors were healthy HIV-negative adults with no recently reported acute infections or vaccinations. Every donor was a Caucasian adult residing in Nashville, Tennessee, USA. Blood was obtained by leukapheresis, after which PBMCs were separated by Ficoll-Histopaque density gradient centrifugation and cryopreserved in liquid nitrogen vapor phase. Analytical flow cytometry was used to check the purity and quantity of each magnetically sorted T cell population. Each sorted fraction had its genomic DNA isolated and then quantified by UV absorbance on a Nanodrop 2000c. The CDR3 runs 15 amino acids, cysteine and phenylalanine included. The sequence is cut down to CDR3 DNA, 45 bases in frame from base 1. CDR1 and CDR2, looked up from the germline V gene, are SGDLS and YYNGEE. V is shortened by 4 bases, J by 1 base, and the region joining them spans 9 bases.

Using the deep immunoSEQ assay, multiplex PCR amplified TCR CDR3 regions from genomic DNA. Extracted genomic DNA from each cell subset was distributed evenly across all wells of several immunoSEQ 96-well plates, and each plate was treated as a replicate. For sorted subsets, around 0.2 ug genomic DNA, equal to 30,000 to 35,000 T cell genomes, was loaded into each replicate PCR. Purified libraries were quantified with a Qubit 3.0 fluorometer, sized on a Bioanalyzer 2100, and re-quantified with the KAPA Library Quantification kit. Every immunoSEQ 96-well plate was sequenced on a separate single-read 150-cycle Illumina NextSeq 550 flow cell. On the authors' methods: Because the immunoSEQ output held only junctional sequences and lacked quality scores, the filtering could not match the filtering applied to full-length reads. To assign V/J genes and CDR3, sequences were annotated using PyIR, a Python wrapper for IgBLAST v1.9, with IMGT germline references. Any read was removed if the V/J assignment was weak (E-value above 1e-6), the CDR3 was missing, or the read contained stop codons, out-of-frame junctions, or ambiguous translated residues. V3J clonotypes were defined by identical inferred V gene, J gene, and CDR3 amino acid sequence. To compute the percentage overlap between repertoires, the number of shared unique clonotypes was divided by the size of the smaller repertoire. Three approaches were used to assess repertoire richness: RTK rarefaction, the Chao1 estimator, and Recon v2.1 estimates of unobserved clonotypes. For all TCRbeta clonotypes obtained by the gDNA method from a few donors, generation probabilities were computed with OLGA. TCRdb's version of the immuneACCESS table is confined to in-frame rearrangements and falls short of the full clone set. An unresolved V gene accounts for under half of the shortfall where checked; the remainder is of unknown origin. Clone size and V and J calls were adopted from that table, with D and trimming inferred from the DNA. For this sample the table gives roughly 2,000,000 clones, of which roughly 95% were detected only once. The ten largest clones add up to about 1.7% of the sample.

Material for sequencing was naive CD8+ T cells from PBMCs. What this sample's cell subset or site label stands for: CD45RA+CCR7+. The sequence is built from TRBV9 and TRBJ2-6, with no reliable assignment of the D segment. This clonotype was obtained from a man aged 18 to 30 in good health. Some clones in this sample may be carry-over from other donors' samples. The DNA is TGTGCCAGCAGCCCGGGTATTTCTGGGGCCAACGTCCTGACTTTC. This translates into CASSPGISGANVLTF.